A selection of T cell receptor beta chains follows, all from one sample in a study of cytomegalovirus exposure and HLA in healthy donors. Profiled with immunoSEQ multiplex PCR; TCRdb holds only in-frame clones, not every one. The table has over 200,000 clones, approximately 88% seen once. Sample: PBMCs. Source of these receptors: a woman younger than 45 in good health and CMV-seropositive. Each CDR3 is given with its conserved first and last residue. Fields, in order: D gene, clone size, J gene, V gene, CDR3 protein, CDR3 DNA. D genes are given only for firm matches. Only part of the rows carry a size: once, few, many, or a class if the clone is expanded.

>TRBD1|NA|TRBJ2-7|TRBV5-1
CASSYGTGAYEQYF
TGCGCCAGCAGCTACGGGACAGGGGCTTACGAGCAGTACTTC
>NA|NA|TRBJ2-2|TRBV4-3
CASSQDWGPLSGELFF
TGCGCCAGCAGCCAAGATTGGGGACCTCTCTCCGGGGAGCTGTTTTTT
>TRBD1|NA|TRBJ2-1|TRBV29-1
CSVEGAGTGGYNEQFF
TGCAGCGTTGAAGGAGCGGGGACAGGGGGGTACAATGAGCAGTTCTTC
>TRBD2|NA|TRBJ2-7|TRBV27
CASRGLAANYEQYF
TGTGCCAGCAGGGGACTAGCCGCTAACTACGAGCAGTACTTC
>TRBD1|NA|TRBJ2-7|TRBV5-1
CASSLGQGVTYEQYF
TGCGCCAGCAGCTTGGGACAGGGAGTAACCTACGAGCAGTACTTC
>NA|NA|TRBJ2-6|TRBV5-6
CASSLDPSGANVLTF
TGTGCCAGCAGCTTGGATCCCTCTGGGGCCAACGTCCTGACTTTC
>TRBD2|NA|TRBJ2-1|TRBV27
CAITSGNDEQFF
TGTGCCATCACTAGCGGGAACGATGAGCAGTTCTTC
>TRBD1|NA|TRBJ1-2|TRBV5-4
CASSRGGQGYGYTF
TGTGCCAGCAGCCGTGGTGGACAGGGCTATGGCTACACCTTC
>NA|NA|TRBJ2-7|TRBV27
CASSLSFSSSNEQYF
TGTGCCAGCAGTTTATCATTCTCCAGCTCGAACGAGCAGTACTTC
>NA|NA|TRBJ1-1|TRBV7-9
CATQQGPNTEAFF
TGTGCCACCCAACAGGGACCGAACACTGAAGCTTTCTTT
>NA|NA|TRBJ2-7|TRBV28
CASHGGGRASYEQYF
TGTGCCAGCCACGGGGGCGGTAGGGCCTCCTACGAGCAGTACTTC
>TRBD1|NA|TRBJ1-4|TRBV27
CASSSRQGLGEKLFF
TGTGCCAGCAGTTCCCGACAGGGTCTCGGTGAAAAACTGTTTTTT
>NA|NA|TRBJ1-3|TRBV4-1
CASSHPTPGNTIYF
TGCGCCAGCAGCCACCCCACGCCTGGAAACACCATATATTTT
>NA|NA|TRBJ2-7|TRBV28
CASSFGYTEQYF
TGTGCCAGCAGTTTTGGGTACACCGAGCAGTACTTC
>NA|NA|TRBJ1-3|TRBV2
CAVRSTVDRETSGNTIYF
TGTGCCGTACGGAGCACGGTAGACAGAGAGACTTCTGGAAACACCATATATTTT
>NA|few|TRBJ1-2|TRBV5-1
CASSLEQFYGYTF
TGCGCCAGCAGCTTGGAACAGTTCTATGGCTACACCTTC
>NA|NA|TRBJ2-3|TRBV6-1
CASSVEQSTDTQYF
TGTGCCAGCAGTGTTGAGCAGAGCACAGATACGCAGTATTTT
>NA|NA|TRBJ2-7|TRBV28
CASSGSWGVNEQYF
TGTGCCAGCAGTGGCAGCTGGGGGGTCAACGAGCAGTACTTC
>NA|NA|TRBJ2-5|TRBV30
CAWSVPAGKSQETQYF
TGTGCCTGGAGTGTACCTGCGGGGAAGTCTCAAGAGACCCAGTACTTC
>NA|NA|TRBJ2-4|TRBV19
CASNRGSGKNIQYF
TGTGCCAGTAACCGAGGTAGCGGCAAAAACATTCAGTACTTC
>TRBD1|once|TRBJ2-7|TRBV30
CAWSRGQGVVHEQYF
TGTGCCTGGAGCCGCGGACAGGGCGTTGTCCACGAGCAGTACTTC
>TRBD1|NA|TRBJ1-4|TRBV7-9
CASSAGQGGEKLFF
TGTGCCAGCAGCGCGGGACAGGGAGGAGAAAAACTGTTTTTT
>TRBD2|once|TRBJ2-7|TRBV7-6
CASSTPGGEFYEQYF
TGTGCCAGCAGCACCCCGGGAGGGGAGTTTTACGAGCAGTACTTC
>NA|NA|TRBJ2-7|TRBV27
CASRLQGEFYEQYF
TGTGCCAGCAGGCTCCAAGGGGAATTCTACGAGCAGTACTTC
>TRBD2|NA|TRBJ2-2|TRBV4-1
CASSQDGLARNTGELFF
TGCGCCAGCAGCCAAGACGGACTAGCGAGGAACACCGGGGAGCTGTTTTTT
>NA|NA|TRBJ2-1|TRBV19
CASSIASSYNEQFF
TGTGCCAGTAGTATAGCGAGCTCCTACAATGAGCAGTTCTTC
>TRBD1|few|TRBJ2-2|TRBV6-4
CASSPGTDTGELFF
TGTGCCAGCAGTCCCGGGACAGACACCGGGGAGCTGTTTTTT
>NA|NA|TRBJ1-4|TRBV27
CASRHFNAEKLFF
TGTGCCAGCAGACATTTCAATGCGGAAAAACTGTTTTTT
>TRBD2|once|TRBJ2-1|TRBV29-1
CSFISGRAFNEQFF
TGCAGCTTTATTAGCGGGAGGGCCTTCAATGAGCAGTTCTTC
>NA|NA|TRBJ1-1|TRBV28
CASTRVSEAFF
TGTGCCAGCACCAGGGTATCTGAAGCTTTCTTT
>NA|few|TRBJ1-5|TRBV25-1
CASRDGDQPQHF
TGTGCCAGCAGGGATGGCGATCAGCCCCAGCATTTT
>NA|NA|TRBJ2-1|TRBV27
CASSLRHLGDEQFF
TGTGCCAGCTCCCTGAGGCATTTGGGGGATGAGCAGTTCTTC
>TRBD2|NA|TRBJ2-1|TRBV29-1
CSVAPSRAGGLTYNEQFF
TGCAGCGTTGCTCCCTCTCGGGCGGGAGGGCTTACCTACAATGAGCAGTTCTTC
>TRBD2|many|TRBJ2-7|TRBV6-9
CASSSSGRIDEQYF
TGTGCCAGCAGTAGTAGCGGGAGAATCGACGAGCAGTACTTC
>TRBD1|NA|TRBJ2-5|TRBV5-4
CASSLRQGVETQYF
TGTGCCAGCAGCTTGAGACAGGGAGTGGAGACCCAGTACTTC
>NA|NA|TRBJ2-3|TRBV7-9
CASSQKEGVEWDTQYF
TGTGCCAGCAGCCAAAAGGAGGGAGTGGAGTGGGATACGCAGTATTTT
>NA|few|TRBJ1-5|TRBV7-2
CASSFGGQSSNQPQHF
TGTGCCAGCAGCTTTGGTGGACAATCGAGCAATCAGCCCCAGCATTTT
>NA|NA|TRBJ2-7|TRBV11-1
CASSSTIAYEQYF
TGTGCCAGCAGCTCCACGATTGCCTACGAGCAGTACTTC
>NA|NA|TRBJ2-2|TRBV6-1
CASSEADWNTGELFF
TGTGCCAGCAGTGAAGCAGATTGGAACACCGGGGAGCTGTTTTTT
>NA|NA|TRBJ1-1|TRBV2
CASSDRRNTEAFF
TGTGCCAGCAGTGACCGTCGGAACACTGAAGCTTTCTTT
>TRBD1|NA|TRBJ1-2|TRBV29-1
CSVEDRTGYTF
TGCAGCGTTGAGGACAGGACTGGCTACACCTTC
>TRBD2|NA|TRBJ2-7|TRBV7-2
CASSFGDPWRENHEQYF
TGTGCCAGCAGCTTTGGGGATCCGTGGCGGGAGAACCACGAGCAGTACTTC
>NA|NA|TRBJ2-7|TRBV14
CASSHDLGIYEQYF
TGTGCCAGCAGCCACGACTTAGGGATTTACGAGCAGTACTTC
>NA|once|TRBJ1-1|TRBV7-8
CASSSGGRGTEAFF
TGTGCCAGCAGCTCTGGGGGGCGAGGGACTGAAGCTTTCTTT
>NA|NA|TRBJ2-7|TRBV4-1
CASSQDLNNWANSYEQYF
TGCGCCAGCAGCCAAGATCTTAATAACTGGGCTAACTCCTACGAGCAGTACTTC
>TRBD1|NA|TRBJ1-2|TRBV28
CASTSEQGARYGYTF
TGTGCCAGCACCTCCGAACAGGGGGCGCGGTATGGCTACACCTTC
>TRBD1|NA|TRBJ2-7|TRBV4-1
CASSQVPGGTSYEQYF
TGCGCCAGCAGCCAAGTTCCAGGGGGTACCTCCTACGAGCAGTACTTC
>NA|NA|TRBJ2-7|TRBV28
CASSFSDYEQYF
TGTGCCAGCAGTTTCTCTGACTACGAGCAGTACTTC